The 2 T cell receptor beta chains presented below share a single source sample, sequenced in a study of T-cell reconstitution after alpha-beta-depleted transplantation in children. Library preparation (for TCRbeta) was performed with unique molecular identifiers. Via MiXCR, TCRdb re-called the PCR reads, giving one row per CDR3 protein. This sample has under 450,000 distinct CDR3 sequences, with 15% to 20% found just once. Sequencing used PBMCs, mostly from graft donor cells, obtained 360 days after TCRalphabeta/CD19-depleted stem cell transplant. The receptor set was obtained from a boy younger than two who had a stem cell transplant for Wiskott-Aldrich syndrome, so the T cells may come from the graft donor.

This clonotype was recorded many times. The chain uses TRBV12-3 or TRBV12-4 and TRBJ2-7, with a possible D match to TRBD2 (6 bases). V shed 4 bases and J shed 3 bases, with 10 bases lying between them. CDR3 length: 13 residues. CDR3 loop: CASSWRGIYEQYF. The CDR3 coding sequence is TGTGCCAGCAGTTGGAGGGGAATCTACGAGCAGTACTTC.

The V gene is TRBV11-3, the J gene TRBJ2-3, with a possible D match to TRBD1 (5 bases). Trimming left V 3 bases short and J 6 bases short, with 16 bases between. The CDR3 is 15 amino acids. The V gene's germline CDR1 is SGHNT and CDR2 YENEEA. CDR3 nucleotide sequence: TGTGCCAGCAGCTTCAGGGCCAGGAAGGGGGATACGCAGTATTTT. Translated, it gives CASSFRARKGDTQYF.